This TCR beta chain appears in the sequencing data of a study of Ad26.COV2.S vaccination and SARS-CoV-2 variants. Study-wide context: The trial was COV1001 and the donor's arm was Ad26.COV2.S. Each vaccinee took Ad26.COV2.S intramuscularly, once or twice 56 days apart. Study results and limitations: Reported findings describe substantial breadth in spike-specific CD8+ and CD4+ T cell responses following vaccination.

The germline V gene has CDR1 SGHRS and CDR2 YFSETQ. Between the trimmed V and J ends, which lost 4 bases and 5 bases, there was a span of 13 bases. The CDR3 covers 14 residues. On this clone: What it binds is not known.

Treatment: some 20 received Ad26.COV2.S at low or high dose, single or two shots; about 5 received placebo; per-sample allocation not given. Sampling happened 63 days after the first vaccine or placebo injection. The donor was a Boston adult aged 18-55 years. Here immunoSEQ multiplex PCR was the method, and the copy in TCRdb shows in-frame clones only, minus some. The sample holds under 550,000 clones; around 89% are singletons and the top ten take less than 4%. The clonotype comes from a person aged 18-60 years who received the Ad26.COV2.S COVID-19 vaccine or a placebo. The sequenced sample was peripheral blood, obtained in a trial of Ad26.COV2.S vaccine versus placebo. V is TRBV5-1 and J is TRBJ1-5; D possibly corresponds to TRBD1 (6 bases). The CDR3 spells CASSLGGLDQPQHF. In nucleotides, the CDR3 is TGCGCCAGCAGCCTCGGGGGCCTGGATCAGCCCCAGCATTTT.